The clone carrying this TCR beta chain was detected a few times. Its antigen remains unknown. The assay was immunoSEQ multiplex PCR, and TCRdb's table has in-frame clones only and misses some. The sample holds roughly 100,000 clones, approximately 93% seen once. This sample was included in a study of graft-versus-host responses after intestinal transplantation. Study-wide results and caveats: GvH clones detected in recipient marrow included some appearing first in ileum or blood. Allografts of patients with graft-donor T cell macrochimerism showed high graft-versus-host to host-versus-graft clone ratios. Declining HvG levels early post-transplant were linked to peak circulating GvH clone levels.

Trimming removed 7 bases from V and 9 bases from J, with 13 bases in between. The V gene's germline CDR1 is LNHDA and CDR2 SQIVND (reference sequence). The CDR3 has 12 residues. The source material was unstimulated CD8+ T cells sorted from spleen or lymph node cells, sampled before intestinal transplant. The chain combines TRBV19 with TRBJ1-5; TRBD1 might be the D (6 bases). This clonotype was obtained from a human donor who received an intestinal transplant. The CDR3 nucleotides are TGTGCCAGTATGGGGGCAGCTACGCCCCAGCATTTT. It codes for CASMGAATPQHF.